The present T cell receptor (beta chain) was sequenced within a study of cytomegalovirus exposure and HLA in healthy donors. Researchers ran the PCR with 60 Vbeta and 13 Jbeta primers. Assay: immunoSEQ multiplex PCR; the TCRdb copy retains only in-frame clones and omits some. Its table records around 44,000 clones. This CDR3 is 13 amino acids long. Trimming took 4 bases from V and 1 from J, leaving 8 bases between them. Germline CDR1 SEHNR, CDR2 FQNEAQ (reference sequence). A remark on this clone: Antigen unknown.

Study observations and caveats: Most TCR sequences were seen very rarely across donors, but some public TCRs occurred in many.

The source is a male donor in good health and CMV-seropositive. The specimen sequenced was PBMCs. The chain links TRBV7-9 to TRBJ2-7; D is unresolved. The CDR3 DNA is TGTGCCAGCAGCTCCGACAAATCCTACGAGCAGTACTTC. Its protein product is CASSSDKSYEQYF.